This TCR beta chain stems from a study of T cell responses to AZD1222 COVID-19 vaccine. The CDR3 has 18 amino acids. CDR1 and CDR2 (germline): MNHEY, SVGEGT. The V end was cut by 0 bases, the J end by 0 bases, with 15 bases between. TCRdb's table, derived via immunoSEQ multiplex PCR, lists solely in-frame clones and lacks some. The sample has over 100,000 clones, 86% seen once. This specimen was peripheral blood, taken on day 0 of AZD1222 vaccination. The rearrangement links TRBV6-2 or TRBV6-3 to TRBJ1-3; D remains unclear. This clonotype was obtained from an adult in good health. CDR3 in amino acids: CASSYSMYQRSSGNTIYF. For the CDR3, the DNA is TGTGCCAGCAGTTACTCGATGTATCAGCGGAGCTCTGGAAACACCATATATTTT.